This entry concerns a single TCR beta chain. Its antigen remains unknown. This sample is drawn from a study of shared clonotypes between healthy human individuals. Study-wide points: In this cohort, only blood was sampled, and tissue repertoires likely differ. The genetic and exposure-history diversity represented was limited by few donors.

Germline lookup yields CDR1 SGHTA and CDR2 FQGNSA. Germline trimming cut 0 bases from V and 5 bases from J; bases unmatched to any gene: 11. There are 18 residues in the CDR3. The donors, all of them Caucasian adults, lived in Nashville, Tennessee. Genomic DNA of every subset was divided equally among multiple immunoSEQ plates. Sequencing used immunoSEQ multiplex PCR; TCRdb keeps in-frame clones, though not all of them. This table holds a few hundred thousand clones, around three quarters found once. V gene TRBV7-2 combines with J gene TRBJ2-5; 11 bases align to TRBD2. Sample: PBMCs. The clonotype was recovered from a woman between 35 and 50 years old in good health. Some clones in this sample may be carry-over from other donors' samples. The CDR3 coding sequence is TGTGCCAGCAGCTTAGCTCTAGCGGGAGGTCGAGTGGTGGAGACCCAGTACTTC. Its translation: CASSLALAGGRVVETQYF.